This T cell receptor beta chain was sequenced for a study of a mutant IDH1 vaccine in newly diagnosed glioma. Study summary: Scheduled for weeks 1, 3, 5, 7, 11, 15, 19 and 23, eight vaccinations were given to patients. Standard pretreatment was either radiotherapy, temozolomide, or, for most, radiochemotherapy with temozolomide.

In the case of this clone: The antigen is not known.

The CDR3 is 14 residues long. V was shortened by 10 bases and J by 0 bases, with 13 bases between the two germline ends. Germline V gives CDR1 MNHEY, CDR2 SVGAGI. Some clones are missing from TCRdb's copy, which holds only in-frame ones; the method was immunoSEQ multiplex PCR. The sample lists around 56,000 clones, approximately 80% occurring once. As for time point: week 5, during vaccination. The study gave 300 ug of mutant IDH1 20-mer peptide per vaccine dose, with topical imiquimod. Tumors from donors were new WHO grade 3 or 4 IDH1-mutant astrocytomas with ATRX loss. The input for sequencing was PBMCs, taken from a glioma patient whose treatment included an IDH1 peptide vaccine. This TCR derives from a woman under 30 with glioma. Some clones in this sample may be carry-over from other donors' samples. The genes are TRBV6-5 and TRBJ1-5; D is undetermined. DNA for the CDR3: TGTGCCACCAGGAACGAATATAGCAATCAGCCCCAGCATTTT. This translates into CATRNEYSNQPQHF.